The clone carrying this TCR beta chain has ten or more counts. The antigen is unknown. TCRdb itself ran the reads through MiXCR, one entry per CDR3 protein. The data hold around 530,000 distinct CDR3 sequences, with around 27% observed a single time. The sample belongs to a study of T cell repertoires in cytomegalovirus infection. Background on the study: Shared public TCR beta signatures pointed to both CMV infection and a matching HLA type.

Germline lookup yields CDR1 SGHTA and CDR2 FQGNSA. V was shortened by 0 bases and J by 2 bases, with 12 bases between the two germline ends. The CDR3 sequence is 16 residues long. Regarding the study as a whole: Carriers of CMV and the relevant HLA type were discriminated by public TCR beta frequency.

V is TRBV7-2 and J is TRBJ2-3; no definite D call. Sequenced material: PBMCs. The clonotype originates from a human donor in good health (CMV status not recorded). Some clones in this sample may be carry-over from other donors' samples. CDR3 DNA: TGTGCCAGCAGCTTAGCCCCCTCAACCACCACAGATACGCAGTATTTT. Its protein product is CASSLAPSTTTDTQYF.